This TCR beta chain was documented in a study of blood T cell repertoires in COVID-19. Cohorts were determined from participant-reported clinical history. J lost 2 bases, V lost 4 bases, and 2 bases had no gene match. Looked up from germline, CDR1 is MRHNA and CDR2 is SNTAGT. CDR3 length: 15 residues. In the source study's methods: Amplification from reference gene primers served as the basis for estimated nucleated cell counts. This table comes from immunoSEQ multiplex PCR, and its TCRdb copy is limited to in-frame clones, with some not included. V and J calls and clone size follow that table, whereas D and trimming were derived from the DNA. Found here are around 130,000 clones, around 80% of them singletons; the top ten hold approximately 2.4%.

The sequence was collected from a man in his forties with acute COVID-19. The chain carries TRBV6-4 and TRBJ2-1; TRBD2 matches 10 bases. What was sequenced was PBMCs or T cells enriched from blood (not recorded which). Here the CDR3 DNA reads TGTGCCAGCAGTGTGCTAGCGGGAGCCTACAATGAGCAGTTCTTC. This sequence encodes CASSVLAGAYNEQFF.